This T cell receptor (beta chain) originates from a study of cytomegalovirus exposure and HLA in healthy donors. Study-wide background: Prior work identified under 130 million unique TCR beta sequences in some 200 million T cells. Findings and caveats of the study: In a later analysis, a missense DCLRE1C variant was linked to TCR beta V- and J-gene trimming. No immune exposure information besides CMV serostatus was available.

Turning to this clone: Antigen unknown.

The ends were cut back, 0 bases at V and 3 bases at J, with 9 bases in the middle. Germline V gives CDR1 SEHNR, CDR2 FQNEAQ (reference sequence). The CDR3 is 15 residues long. The PCR was carried out with 60 Vbeta primers and 13 Jbeta primers. The table came from immunoSEQ multiplex PCR; TCRdb's copy has only in-frame clones and leaves some out. The table has 120,000 to 150,000 clones, almost 80% seen once. The rearrangement joins TRBV7-9 to TRBJ2-1; the D gene is possibly TRBD1 (6 bases). Sequenced: PBMCs. The TCR sequence derives from a man aged 18 to 30 in good health and CMV-seronegative. The CDR3 sequence is CASSLAGALYNEQFF. The CDR3 coding sequence is TGTGCCAGCAGCTTAGCGGGGGCTCTCTACAATGAGCAGTTCTTC.